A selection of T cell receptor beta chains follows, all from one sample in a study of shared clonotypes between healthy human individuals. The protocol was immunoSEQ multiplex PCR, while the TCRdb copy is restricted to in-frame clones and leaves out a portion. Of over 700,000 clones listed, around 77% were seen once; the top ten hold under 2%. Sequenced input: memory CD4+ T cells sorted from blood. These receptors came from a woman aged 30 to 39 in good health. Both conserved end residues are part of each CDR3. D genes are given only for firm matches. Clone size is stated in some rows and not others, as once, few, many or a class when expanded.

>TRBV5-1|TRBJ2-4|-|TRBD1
CASSPSGQGDIQYF
TGCGCCAGCAGCCCGTCGGGACAGGGAGACATTCAGTACTTC
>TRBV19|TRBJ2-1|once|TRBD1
CASSLILGQPDNEQFF
TGTGCCAGTAGTCTAATATTGGGACAGCCAGACAATGAGCAGTTCTTC
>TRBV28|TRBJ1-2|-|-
CASSLSRQSSGYTF
TGTGCCAGCAGTTTATCTAGACAGTCCTCTGGCTACACCTTC
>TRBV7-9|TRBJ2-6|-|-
CASSLQGFGANVLTF
TGTGCCAGCAGCTTACAGGGATTTGGGGCCAACGTCCTGACTTTC
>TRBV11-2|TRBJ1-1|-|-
CASSLDQGLEAFF
TGTGCCAGCAGCTTAGACCAGGGACTGGAAGCTTTCTTT
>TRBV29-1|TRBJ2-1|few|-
CSVVVVGWNEQFF
TGCAGCGTTGTGGTAGTAGGATGGAATGAGCAGTTCTTC
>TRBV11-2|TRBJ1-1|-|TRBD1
CASGTGDRTEAFF
TGTGCCAGCGGGACAGGGGATAGGACTGAAGCTTTCTTT
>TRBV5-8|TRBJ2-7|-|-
CASSQEQGLSSYEQYF
TGTGCCAGCAGCCAAGAACAGGGTCTGAGCTCCTACGAGCAGTACTTC
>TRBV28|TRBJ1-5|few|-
CASSEGGGFSNQPQHF
TGTGCCAGCAGTGAAGGGGGGGGATTTAGCAATCAGCCCCAGCATTTT
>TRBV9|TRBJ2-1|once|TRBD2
CASSAGAAGAEQFF
TGTGCCAGCAGCGCTGGGGCGGCGGGAGCTGAGCAGTTCTTC
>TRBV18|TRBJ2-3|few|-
CASSLLTTDTQYF
TGTGCCAGCTCACTCCTGACCACAGATACGCAGTATTTT
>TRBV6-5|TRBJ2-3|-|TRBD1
CATSGQGATDTQYF
TGTGCCACCTCGGGGCAGGGGGCGACAGATACGCAGTATTTT
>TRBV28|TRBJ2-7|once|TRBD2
CASSLSGLAANYEQYF
TGTGCCAGCAGTTTATCGGGGCTAGCGGCTAACTACGAGCAGTACTTC
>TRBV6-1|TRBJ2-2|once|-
CASSERRQSGELFF
TGTGCCAGCAGTGAAAGGCGACAGTCCGGGGAGCTGTTTTTT
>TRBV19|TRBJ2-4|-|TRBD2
CASSPGLAGPSPDIQYF
TGTGCCAGTAGTCCGGGACTAGCGGGACCTAGCCCGGACATTCAGTACTTC
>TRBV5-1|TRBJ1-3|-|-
CASSLIPPTVSGNTIYF
TGCGCCAGCAGCTTAATCCCTCCGACAGTCTCTGGAAACACCATATATTTT
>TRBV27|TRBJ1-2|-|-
CASTPQGPRASNYGYTF
TGTGCCAGCACCCCTCAGGGACCAAGGGCCAGTAACTATGGCTACACCTTC
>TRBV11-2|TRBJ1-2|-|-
CASSLRANYGYTF
TGTGCCAGCAGCTTACGGGCGAACTATGGCTACACCTTC
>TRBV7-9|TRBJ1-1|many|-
CAILEGGMNTEAFF
TGTGCCATCCTAGAGGGAGGTATGAACACTGAAGCTTTCTTT
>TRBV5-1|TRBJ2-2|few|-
CASQRTVNTGELFF
TGCGCCAGCCAACGGACGGTAAACACCGGGGAGCTGTTTTTT
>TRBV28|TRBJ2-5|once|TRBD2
CASSLGMGLAGGRETQYF
TGTGCCAGCAGTTTAGGGATGGGACTAGCGGGAGGGCGGGAGACCCAGTACTTC
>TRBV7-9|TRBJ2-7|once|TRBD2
CASSGTRRSGYEQYF
TGTGCCAGCAGCGGGACTAGGAGGTCGGGATACGAGCAGTACTTC
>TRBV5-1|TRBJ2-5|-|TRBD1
CASSPDRVRTQYF
TGCGCCAGCAGCCCGGACAGGGTTAGGACCCAGTACTTC
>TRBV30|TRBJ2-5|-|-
CAWSVPSVDLTGAQYF
TGTGCCTGGAGTGTACCAAGCGTCGACCTCACTGGGGCCCAGTACTTC
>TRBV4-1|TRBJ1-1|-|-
CASSQAGWMNTEAFF
TGCGCCAGCAGCCAAGCCGGGTGGATGAACACTGAAGCTTTCTTT
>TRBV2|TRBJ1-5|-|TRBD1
CASSGQGARGNQPQHF
TGTGCCAGCAGTGGGCAGGGGGCGCGAGGCAATCAGCCCCAGCATTTT
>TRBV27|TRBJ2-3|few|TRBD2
CASSTSGATDTQYF
TGTGCCAGCAGCACCAGCGGGGCAACAGATACGCAGTATTTT
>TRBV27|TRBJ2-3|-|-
CASSYGRTLSTDTQYF
TGTGCCAGCAGTTATGGGCGTACGCTGAGCACAGATACGCAGTATTTT